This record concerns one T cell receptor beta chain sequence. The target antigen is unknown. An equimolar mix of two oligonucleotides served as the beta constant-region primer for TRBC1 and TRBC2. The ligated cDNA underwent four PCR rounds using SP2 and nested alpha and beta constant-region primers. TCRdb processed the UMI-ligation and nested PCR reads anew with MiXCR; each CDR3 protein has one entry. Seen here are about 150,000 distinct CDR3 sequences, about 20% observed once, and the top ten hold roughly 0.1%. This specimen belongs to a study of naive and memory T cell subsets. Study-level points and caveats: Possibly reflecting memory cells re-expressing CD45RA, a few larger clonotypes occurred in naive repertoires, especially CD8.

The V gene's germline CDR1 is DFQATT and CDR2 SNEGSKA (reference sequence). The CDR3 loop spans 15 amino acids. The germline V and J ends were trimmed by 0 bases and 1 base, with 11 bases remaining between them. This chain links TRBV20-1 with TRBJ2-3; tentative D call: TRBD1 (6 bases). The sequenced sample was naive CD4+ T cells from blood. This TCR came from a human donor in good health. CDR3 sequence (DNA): TGCAGTGCTAGAGAGGGGGCCCACCGCACAGATACGCAGTATTTT. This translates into CSAREGAHRTDTQYF.